A selection of T cell receptor beta chains follows, all from one sample in a study of T cell changes during pregnancy in multiple sclerosis. Assay: immunoSEQ multiplex PCR; the TCRdb copy retains only in-frame clones and omits some. This sample has under 35,000 clones, with around nine tenths found just once. The specimen was CD8+ T cells from peripheral blood mononuclear cells, collected in the second trimester of pregnancy. Receptors originate from a female donor with multiple sclerosis, enrolled in a pregnancy study. Each CDR3 is given with its conserved first and last residue. The D gene is left open where the match is weak. Size tells how often a clone was seen (once, few, many) or the class of an expanded clone, and some rows leave it out.

V gene: TRBV5-4
D gene: TRBD1
J gene: TRBJ2-7
clone size: .
CDR3 protein: CASSLTGQSYEQYF
CDR3 DNA: TGTGCCAGCAGCTTAACGGGACAGAGTTACGAGCAGTACTTC

V gene: TRBV11-3
D gene: TRBD1
J gene: TRBJ1-2
clone size: .
CDR3 protein: CASSPNSDRGVTGYTF
CDR3 DNA: TGTGCCAGCAGCCCAAACTCCGACAGGGGAGTAACTGGCTACACCTTC

V gene: TRBV7-6
D gene: .
J gene: TRBJ2-1
clone size: .
CDR3 protein: CASSAGLPGPDEQFF
CDR3 DNA: TGTGCCAGCAGCGCGGGACTCCCAGGTCCCGATGAGCAGTTCTTC

V gene: TRBV27
D gene: .
J gene: TRBJ2-7
clone size: .
CDR3 protein: CASSLVGDNEQYF
CDR3 DNA: TGTGCCAGCAGTTTAGTAGGGGACAACGAGCAGTACTTC

V gene: TRBV5-6
D gene: TRBD1
J gene: TRBJ1-1
clone size: .
CDR3 protein: CASSLGAGQGITEAFF
CDR3 DNA: TGTGCCAGCAGCTTGGGCGCGGGACAGGGCATAACTGAAGCTTTCTTT

V gene: TRBV7-2
D gene: .
J gene: TRBJ2-7
clone size: .
CDR3 protein: CASSLSNYGEQYF
CDR3 DNA: TGTGCCAGCAGCTTATCTAACTACGGCGAGCAGTACTTC

V gene: TRBV9
D gene: TRBD1
J gene: TRBJ2-1
clone size: .
CDR3 protein: CASSVVGQASSYNEQFF
CDR3 DNA: TGTGCCAGCAGCGTAGTTGGACAGGCCAGCTCCTACAATGAGCAGTTCTTC

V gene: TRBV4-3
D gene: TRBD2
J gene: TRBJ2-1
clone size: .
CDR3 protein: CASSPGLADVNEQFF
CDR3 DNA: TGCGCCAGCAGCCCCGGACTAGCGGACGTCAATGAGCAGTTCTTC

V gene: TRBV5-4
D gene: .
J gene: TRBJ2-7
clone size: .
CDR3 protein: CASSLILESGEQYF
CDR3 DNA: TGTGCCAGCAGCTTGATTCTGGAGTCGGGGGAGCAGTACTTC

V gene: TRBV27
D gene: TRBD2
J gene: TRBJ2-1
clone size: .
CDR3 protein: CASSLLGTSAISSYNEQFF
CDR3 DNA: TGTGCCAGCAGTTTATTAGGGACTAGCGCCATAAGCTCCTACAATGAGCAGTTCTTC

V gene: TRBV29-1
D gene: TRBD2
J gene: TRBJ2-7
clone size: .
CDR3 protein: CSVLGLAGGLSSYEQYF
CDR3 DNA: TGCAGCGTTCTGGGACTAGCGGGAGGTCTGAGCTCCTACGAGCAGTACTTC

V gene: TRBV2
D gene: .
J gene: TRBJ2-7
clone size: .
CDR3 protein: CASSEGAEQYF
CDR3 DNA: TGTGCCAGCAGTGAGGGCGCCGAGCAGTACTTC

V gene: TRBV5-4
D gene: TRBD1
J gene: TRBJ2-2
clone size: .
CDR3 protein: CASSRRDRGLAGELFF
CDR3 DNA: TGTGCCAGCAGCAGAAGGGACAGGGGGCTGGCCGGGGAGCTGTTTTTT

V gene: TRBV21-1
D gene: .
J gene: TRBJ1-5
clone size: .
CDR3 protein: CASSKVNTGTTSNQPQHF
CDR3 DNA: TGTGCCAGCAGCAAAGTCAACACCGGGACAACTAGCAATCAGCCCCAGCATTTT

V gene: TRBV2
D gene: TRBD1
J gene: TRBJ2-3
clone size: few
CDR3 protein: CASKDRPSTDTQYF
CDR3 DNA: TGTGCCAGCAAGGACAGGCCCAGCACAGATACGCAGTATTTT

V gene: TRBV4-2
D gene: .
J gene: TRBJ2-1
clone size: few
CDR3 protein: CASSQDLGTHNEQFF
CDR3 DNA: TGTGCCAGCAGCCAAGACCTAGGCACTCACAATGAGCAGTTCTTC

V gene: TRBV6-5
D gene: TRBD1
J gene: TRBJ2-5
clone size: .
CDR3 protein: CACGGTGAVQETQYF
CDR3 DNA: TGTGCCTGCGGCGGGACAGGGGCCGTTCAAGAGACCCAGTACTTC

V gene: TRBV27
D gene: .
J gene: TRBJ2-7
clone size: .
CDR3 protein: CASSLSYGLEQYF
CDR3 DNA: TGTGCCAGCAGTTTATCCTACGGGTTAGAGCAGTACTTC

V gene: TRBV27
D gene: TRBD2
J gene: TRBJ2-1
clone size: .
CDR3 protein: CASGLAGGPNEQFF
CDR3 DNA: TGTGCCAGCGGACTAGCGGGAGGTCCCAATGAGCAGTTCTTC

V gene: TRBV27
D gene: .
J gene: TRBJ2-3
clone size: once
CDR3 protein: CASSFVVADTQYF
CDR3 DNA: TGTGCCAGCAGTTTTGTAGTAGCCGATACGCAGTATTTT

V gene: TRBV5-1
D gene: TRBD1
J gene: TRBJ2-7
clone size: .
CDR3 protein: CASTYDGDRGYEQYF
CDR3 DNA: TGCGCCAGCACCTACGACGGGGACAGAGGATACGAGCAGTACTTC

V gene: TRBV27
D gene: .
J gene: TRBJ2-7
clone size: .
CDR3 protein: CASSLRETYEQYF
CDR3 DNA: TGTGCCAGCAGTTTGAGGGAGACCTACGAGCAGTACTTC

V gene: TRBV30
D gene: .
J gene: TRBJ1-1
clone size: few
CDR3 protein: CAWSLLQNTEAFF
CDR3 DNA: TGTGCCTGGAGTTTACTACAAAACACTGAAGCTTTCTTT

V gene: TRBV19
D gene: .
J gene: TRBJ1-1
clone size: once
CDR3 protein: CASSIMAGTEAFF
CDR3 DNA: TGTGCCAGTAGTATTATGGCAGGCACTGAAGCTTTCTTT

V gene: TRBV6-5
D gene: .
J gene: TRBJ1-2
clone size: .
CDR3 protein: CASSYSSDSGFYGYTF
CDR3 DNA: TGTGCCAGCAGTTACTCGTCGGACAGCGGATTCTATGGCTACACCTTC

V gene: TRBV27
D gene: .
J gene: TRBJ2-7
clone size: .
CDR3 protein: CASSHSVQVYEQYF
CDR3 DNA: TGTGCCAGCAGTCACTCCGTACAGGTATACGAGCAGTACTTC

V gene: TRBV30
D gene: .
J gene: TRBJ1-1
clone size: .
CDR3 protein: CAWSDSGNTEAFF
CDR3 DNA: TGTGCCTGGAGTGATAGCGGGAACACTGAAGCTTTCTTT

V gene: TRBV9
D gene: .
J gene: TRBJ2-6
clone size: .
CDR3 protein: CASSVRDSGNPPSGANVLTF
CDR3 DNA: TGTGCCAGCAGCGTCAGGGACTCAGGGAATCCCCCTTCTGGGGCCAACGTCCTGACTTTC

V gene: TRBV5-6
D gene: TRBD1
J gene: TRBJ1-2
clone size: once
CDR3 protein: CASSLGYRTGLDGYTF
CDR3 DNA: TGTGCCAGCAGCTTGGGGTACAGGACAGGGTTGGACGGCTACACCTTC

V gene: TRBV4-3
D gene: TRBD2
J gene: TRBJ2-7
clone size: once
CDR3 protein: CASSNGLDDEQYF
CDR3 DNA: TGCGCCAGCAGCAACGGACTAGACGACGAGCAGTACTTC

V gene: TRBV4-3
D gene: TRBD2
J gene: TRBJ2-1
clone size: .
CDR3 protein: CASSQALAGGNEQFF
CDR3 DNA: TGCGCCAGCAGCCAAGCACTAGCGGGCGGCAACGAGCAGTTCTTC

V gene: TRBV19
D gene: .
J gene: TRBJ2-5
clone size: .
CDR3 protein: CASSMVDGRAQETQYF
CDR3 DNA: TGTGCCAGTAGTATGGTAGACGGGCGGGCCCAAGAGACCCAGTACTTC

V gene: TRBV7-6
D gene: TRBD2
J gene: TRBJ2-1
clone size: .
CDR3 protein: CASSLAAGRVEQFF
CDR3 DNA: TGTGCCAGCAGCTTAGCGGCCGGGAGGGTTGAGCAGTTCTTC

V gene: TRBV6-6
D gene: .
J gene: TRBJ1-1
clone size: .
CDR3 protein: CASRAGDTEAFF
CDR3 DNA: TGTGCCAGCAGGGCAGGGGACACTGAAGCTTTCTTT

V gene: TRBV18
D gene: TRBD2
J gene: TRBJ2-7
clone size: .
CDR3 protein: CASSPPLAGAYEQYF
CDR3 DNA: TGTGCCAGCTCACCACCCTTAGCGGGAGCATACGAGCAGTACTTC

V gene: TRBV9
D gene: .
J gene: TRBJ1-5
clone size: .
CDR3 protein: CASSVLQPQHF
CDR3 DNA: TGTGCCAGCAGCGTACTACAGCCCCAGCATTTT

V gene: TRBV2
D gene: TRBD2
J gene: TRBJ2-3
clone size: .
CDR3 protein: CASSERTSGILVTDTQYF
CDR3 DNA: TGTGCCAGCAGCGAACGGACTAGCGGGATTTTGGTCACAGATACGCAGTATTTT

V gene: TRBV13
D gene: TRBD1
J gene: TRBJ2-1
clone size: .
CDR3 protein: CASSGDSYNEQFF
CDR3 DNA: TGTGCCAGCAGCGGGGACAGTTACAATGAGCAGTTCTTC

V gene: TRBV28
D gene: TRBD1
J gene: TRBJ2-7
clone size: .
CDR3 protein: CASSTGTEFHEQYF
CDR3 DNA: TGTGCCAGCAGTACCGGGACAGAGTTCCACGAGCAGTACTTC

V gene: TRBV6-1
D gene: TRBD2
J gene: TRBJ2-2
clone size: .
CDR3 protein: CASRGGRAHTGELFF
CDR3 DNA: TGTGCCAGCAGGGGCGGGAGGGCGCACACCGGGGAGCTGTTTTTT

V gene: TRBV13
D gene: .
J gene: TRBJ2-7
clone size: .
CDR3 protein: CASSSPGEGFYEQYF
CDR3 DNA: TGTGCCAGCAGCTCCCCGGGGGAAGGATTCTACGAGCAGTACTTC

V gene: TRBV7-8
D gene: .
J gene: TRBJ1-1
clone size: .
CDR3 protein: CASSSFARGRGTEAFF
CDR3 DNA: TGTGCCAGCAGCTCCTTTGCCCGAGGCCGCGGCACTGAAGCTTTCTTT

V gene: TRBV5-4
D gene: .
J gene: TRBJ2-2
clone size: once
CDR3 protein: CASIAEGNTGELFF
CDR3 DNA: TGTGCCAGCATCGCGGAGGGGAACACCGGGGAGCTGTTTTTT

V gene: TRBV11-2
D gene: .
J gene: TRBJ2-1
clone size: .
CDR3 protein: CASSFVADEQFF
CDR3 DNA: TGTGCCAGCAGCTTTGTAGCCGATGAGCAGTTCTTC

V gene: TRBV28
D gene: TRBD2
J gene: TRBJ2-2
clone size: .
CDR3 protein: CASSFTGTSGRGTGELFF
CDR3 DNA: TGTGCCAGCAGTTTCACAGGGACTAGCGGGAGAGGCACCGGGGAGCTGTTTTTT

V gene: TRBV14
D gene: .
J gene: TRBJ2-5
clone size: .
CDR3 protein: CASSQATGVIWETQYF
CDR3 DNA: TGTGCCAGCAGCCAAGCTACGGGAGTAATTTGGGAGACCCAGTACTTC

V gene: TRBV19
D gene: .
J gene: TRBJ1-5
clone size: .
CDR3 protein: CASNYPYSNQPQHF
CDR3 DNA: TGTGCCAGTAATTATCCTTATAGCAATCAGCCCCAGCATTTT

V gene: TRBV7-6
D gene: .
J gene: TRBJ2-5
clone size: .
CDR3 protein: CASSYSTGRGETQYF
CDR3 DNA: TGTGCCAGCAGCTATAGTACCGGGAGAGGGGAAACCCAGTACTTC

V gene: TRBV7-9
D gene: TRBD1
J gene: TRBJ2-4
clone size: .
CDR3 protein: CASSTGGLAKNIQYF
CDR3 DNA: TGTGCCAGCAGCACAGGGGGCCTAGCCAAAAACATTCAGTACTTC

V gene: TRBV7-9
D gene: TRBD2
J gene: TRBJ2-7
clone size: once
CDR3 protein: CASSSGPWTPTGGEQYF
CDR3 DNA: TGTGCCAGCAGCTCCGGACCTTGGACTCCGACGGGAGGGGAGCAGTACTTC

V gene: TRBV5-1
D gene: .
J gene: TRBJ1-1
clone size: .
CDR3 protein: CASSLLHQNTEAFF
CDR3 DNA: TGCGCCAGCAGCCTCTTACACCAGAACACTGAAGCTTTCTTT

V gene: TRBV6-5
D gene: TRBD1
J gene: TRBJ2-4
clone size: .
CDR3 protein: CASSYSTGFAKNIQYF
CDR3 DNA: TGTGCCAGCAGTTACTCGACAGGGTTCGCCAAAAACATTCAGTACTTC